This is a list of T cell receptor beta chains from one sample in a study of blood T cells in healthy people across ages. TCRdb ran MiXCR on the 5' RACE reads and lists one entry per CDR3 protein. The table includes around 1,800,000 distinct CDR3 sequences, roughly two fifths detected once. The sample was blood. The source of these receptors is a human donor in good health. The CDR3 runs from the conserved cysteine through the conserved F or W. D genes are given only for firm matches. The size field is filled for only some rows; it gives once, few, many or a size class.

j_call | clone_size | d_call | v_call | cdr3_nt | cdr3_aa
TRBJ2-5 | few | TRBD2 | TRBV4-1 | TGCGCCAGCAGCCAAGGTTCGGGACTAGTTTTAGAAACCCAGTACTTC | CASSQGSGLVLETQYF
TRBJ1-1 | . | TRBD1 | TRBV28 | TGTGCCAGCCGTCAAGGGGGCGCGGAGACTGAAGCTTTCTTT | CASRQGGAETEAFF
TRBJ1-2 | . | TRBD1 | TRBV20-1 | TGCAGTGCTGGGGGACAGGGCCCCTTCTATGGCTACACCTTC | CSAGGQGPFYGYTF
TRBJ1-1 | . | . | TRBV20-1 | TGCAGTGCTATCAAGGCGCAAGGGGGCACTGAAGCTTTCTTT | CSAIKAQGGTEAFF
TRBJ1-1 | . | TRBD1 | TRBV7-3 | TGTGCCAGCAGCCCTACGGGCTCCGGGACAGGGGTCACTGAAGCTTTCTTT | CASSPTGSGTGVTEAFF
TRBJ1-2 | few | TRBD1 | TRBV5-1 | TGCGCCAGCGCCATACAGGGGGCCGCTAACTATGGCTACACCTTC | CASAIQGAANYGYTF
TRBJ2-7 | few | . | TRBV14 | TGTGCCAGCAGCCAACACAAGCAGGGAAGTTACGAGCAGTACTTC | CASSQHKQGSYEQYF
TRBJ2-1 | . | TRBD1 | TRBV13 | TGTGCCAGCAGCCCGTATGGGGACAGGGTTGGGCCGCAGTTCTTC | CASSPYGDRVGPQFF
TRBJ2-2 | few | . | TRBV6-6 | TGTGCCAGCATCTACCAATACACCGGGGAGCTGTTTTTT | CASIYQYTGELFF
TRBJ2-1 | many | . | TRBV6-5 | TGTGCCAGCAACGCTGACCGGGACTTCCACAATGAGCAGTTCTTC | CASNADRDFHNEQFF
TRBJ2-3 | . | . | TRBV20-1 | TGCAGTGGGTGGGGGTTCACAGATACGCAGTATTTT | CSGWGFTDTQYF
TRBJ2-3 | . | TRBD2 | TRBV12-3/TRBV12-4 | TGTGCCAGCAGTCCCCAACTAGCGGCGGGGGCGGATACGCAGTATTTT | CASSPQLAAGADTQYF
TRBJ1-1 | . | . | TRBV7-6 | TGTGCCAGCAGCTCCCCCCTGGGCAGGAACACTGGAGCTTTCTTT | CASSSPLGRNTGAFF
TRBJ2-7 | few | . | TRBV10-2 | TGCGCCAGCAGTGAGCCTGTCAACTCCTACGAGCAGTACTTC | CASSEPVNSYEQYF
TRBJ1-5 | few | . | TRBV7-2 | TGTGCCAGCAGCGTGCGCCTCGGGTTAGGCCAGCCCCAGCATTTT | CASSVRLGLGQPQHF
TRBJ2-3 | few | TRBD2 | TRBV5-1 | TGCGCCAGCAGCACTGAGCGGGGGGACACAGATACGCAGTATTTT | CASSTERGDTDTQYF
TRBJ2-1 | . | TRBD2 | TRBV4-1 | TGCGCCAGCAGCCAGGAAGGACTAGCCATGTACAATGAGCGGTTCTTC | CASSQEGLAMYNERFF
TRBJ2-7 | few | . | TRBV6-1 | TGTGCCAGCAGCCTTGGTTCGCAGGGGACCTACGAGCAGTACTTC | CASSLGSQGTYEQYF
TRBJ1-4 | . | . | TRBV28 | TGTGCCAGCACTGGGTGGGCGAATGAAAAACTGTTTTTT | CASTGWANEKLFF
TRBJ2-4 | . | . | TRBV28 | TGTGCCAGCAGGACGTGGAGATCCAAAAACATTCAGTACTTC | CASRTWRSKNIQYF
TRBJ1-6 | . | . | TRBV7-2 | TGTGCCAGCAGCCTAAGATCCGGCGTAGCTGAAACTCAGTATTCACCCCTCCACTTT | CASSLRSGVAETQYSPLHF
TRBJ2-7 | many | TRBD1 | TRBV20-1 | TGCAGTGCTAGAGATGGGTCAGGGGGCTACGAGCAGTACTTC | CSARDGSGGYEQYF
TRBJ2-1 | . | . | TRBV20-1 | TGCAGTGCTAGAGTAGTATCGGATCTCTCCTACAATGAGCAGTTCTTC | CSARVVSDLSYNEQFF
TRBJ1-1 | . | . | TRBV12-3/TRBV12-4 | TGTGCCAGCAGTTTAGAGGTTGAAGCTTTCTTT | CASSLEVEAFF
TRBJ2-5 | . | TRBD2 | TRBV27 | TGTGCCAGCAGTTTCTCCGTAGCGGGGGACCAAGAGACCCAGTACTTC | CASSFSVAGDQETQYF
TRBJ1-1 | once | . | TRBV20-1 | TGCAGTGCTAGCTTGGCCCTGGAAACTGAAGCTTTCTTT | CSASLALETEAFF
TRBJ2-7 | . | . | TRBV11-2 | TGTGCCAGCAGCTTACGACAGGAATTCTACGAGCAGTACTTC | CASSLRQEFYEQYF
TRBJ2-4 | . | TRBD2 | TRBV7-3 | TGTGCCAGCAGCCTAATGTCGGGGGGGTATAATGAGCAGTACTTC | CASSLMSGGYNEQYF
TRBJ1-5 | . | . | TRBV2 | TGTGCCAGCAGTGCGGTCAGGGGTTGGCAGCCCCAGCATTTT | CASSAVRGWQPQHF
TRBJ1-1 | . | . | TRBV5-5 | TGTGCCAGCAGACCAACCGGGACACCGAACACTGAAGCTTTCTTT | CASRPTGTPNTEAFF
TRBJ2-7 | . | . | TRBV7-9 | TGTGCCAGCAGCTGGAGTCAGGGTGAACACGAGCAGTACTTC | CASSWSQGEHEQYF
TRBJ2-4 | few | . | TRBV6-5 | TGTGCCAGCGGGGGTTATCTCGGGGAGCAGTACTTC | CASGGYLGEQYF
TRBJ2-2 | . | TRBD1 | TRBV11-2 | TGTGCCAGCAGCTTCGCAGGGGGCGTTGGGAGGACCGGGGAGCTGTTTTTT | CASSFAGGVGRTGELFF
TRBJ1-1 | few | . | TRBV11-2 | TGTGCCAGCAGCTTGTACCAGGCGGTAGAAGCTTTCTTT | CASSLYQAVEAFF
TRBJ1-2 | . | . | TRBV4-1 | TGCGCCAGCAGCCAAGAAGTTAACAGGAGATATGGCTACACCTTC | CASSQEVNRRYGYTF
TRBJ2-1 | . | . | TRBV11-2 | TGTGCCAGCAGCCCCAATCTTTCCTACGAGCAGTTCTTC | CASSPNLSYEQFF
TRBJ2-1 | . | TRBD2 | TRBV20-1 | TGCAGTGCTAGAGATAGGGCTAGCGGGGGGAATGAGCAGTTCTTC | CSARDRASGGNEQFF
TRBJ2-7 | . | . | TRBV7-3 | TGTGCCAGCAACTTACGTCCGGGGGGCGACCACGAGCAGTACTTC | CASNLRPGGDHEQYF
TRBJ2-4 | many | . | TRBV11-1 | TGTGCCAGCAGGGAGATCGGGGCACAAAACCACATTCAGTACTTC | CASREIGAQNHIQYF
TRBJ1-1 | . | . | TRBV6-5 | TGTGCCAGCTTTGGGTATGTTTACACTGAAGCTTTCTTT | CASFGYVYTEAFF
TRBJ2-7 | few | TRBD2 | TRBV9 | TGTGCCAGCAGCGTAGCTACCGGGGGGGGCTACGAGCAGTACTTC | CASSVATGGGYEQYF
TRBJ2-1 | few | . | TRBV6-4 | TGTGCCAGCCGGGCAGGGCCATCGGGGGATGAGCAGTTCTTC | CASRAGPSGDEQFF
TRBJ2-4 | . | . | TRBV20-1 | TGCAGTGCTAGAGATCCTTTAGCCAAAAACATTCGGTACTTC | CSARDPLAKNIRYF
TRBJ2-7 | . | . | TRBV7-2 | TGTGCCAGCAGCTTAACGGACGCATATCATGAGCAGTACTTC | CASSLTDAYHEQYF